The source of this T cell receptor beta chain is a study of blood T cell repertoires in COVID-19. Germline assignment: CDR1 MNHNY and CDR2 SVGAGI (reference sequence). The length of the CDR3 is 15 residues. With 6 bases removed from V and 1 base from J, the gap between germline ends came to 15 bases. Produced via immunoSEQ multiplex PCR; TCRdb's table is partial and in-frame only. The sample includes over 100,000 clones, 84% of them seen just once. This receptor was identified in a woman in her sixties or seventies with acute or convalescent COVID-19. The sequenced sample was peripheral blood. The chain couples TRBV6-6 to TRBJ1-1; maybe TRBD1 (5 bases). CDR3 in amino acids: CASRSSQGPNTEAFF. In DNA form, the CDR3 reads TGTGCCAGCAGATCAAGTCAGGGCCCGAACACTGAAGCTTTCTTT.